This T cell receptor beta chain is drawn from a study of T-cell reconstitution after alpha-beta-depleted transplantation in children. This clonotype was seen a few times. V was trimmed by 8 bases and J by 8 bases, leaving 12 bases between them. This CDR3 is built from 12 residues. A TCRbeta library incorporating unique molecular identifiers was prepared. TCRdb reprocessed the PCR reads with MiXCR, giving one entry per CDR3 protein. The table records approximately 520,000 distinct CDR3 sequences, approximately 32% of them present only once. The V gene is TRBV12-3 or TRBV12-4, the J gene TRBJ1-4; D unclear. The receptor was isolated from a human donor who donated a stem cell graft to a child with aplastic anemia. Specimen: PBMCs from the stem cell graft donor, collected from the stem cell graft. The CDR3: CASRTSGEKLFF. The CDR3 DNA reads TGTGCCAGCCGGACCTCGGGGGAAAAACTGTTTTTT.